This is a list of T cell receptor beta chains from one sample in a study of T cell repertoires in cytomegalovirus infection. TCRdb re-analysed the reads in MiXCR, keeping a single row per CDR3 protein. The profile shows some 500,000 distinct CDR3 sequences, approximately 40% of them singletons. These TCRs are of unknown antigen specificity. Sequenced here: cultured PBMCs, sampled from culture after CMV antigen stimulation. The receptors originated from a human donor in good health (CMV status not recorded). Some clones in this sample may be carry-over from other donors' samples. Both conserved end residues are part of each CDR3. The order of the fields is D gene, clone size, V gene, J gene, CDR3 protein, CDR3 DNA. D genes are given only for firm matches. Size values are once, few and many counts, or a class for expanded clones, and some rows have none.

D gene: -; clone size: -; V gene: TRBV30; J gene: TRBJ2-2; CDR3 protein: CAWSETSANTGELFF; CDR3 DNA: TGTGCCTGGAGTGAAACAAGCGCGAACACCGGGGAGCTGTTTTTT
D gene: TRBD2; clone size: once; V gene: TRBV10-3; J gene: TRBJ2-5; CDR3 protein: CAISGTSVAHQETQYF; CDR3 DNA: TGTGCCATCAGTGGGACTAGCGTGGCCCACCAAGAGACCCAGTACTTC
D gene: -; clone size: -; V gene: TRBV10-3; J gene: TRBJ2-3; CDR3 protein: CAISDGQVGTDTQYF; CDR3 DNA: TGTGCCATCAGTGATGGGCAGGTGGGCACAGATACGCAGTATTTT
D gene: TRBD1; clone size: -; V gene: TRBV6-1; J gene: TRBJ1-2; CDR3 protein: CASRKGQGTYGYTF; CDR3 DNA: TGTGCCAGCAGGAAGGGACAGGGAACCTATGGCTACACCTTC
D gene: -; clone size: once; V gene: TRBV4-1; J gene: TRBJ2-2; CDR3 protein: CATLRGTGELFF; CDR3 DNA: TGTGCCACCTTAAGAGGCACCGGGGAGCTGTTTTTT
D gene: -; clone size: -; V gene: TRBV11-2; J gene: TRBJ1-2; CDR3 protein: CASSFRRGGFSNYGYTF; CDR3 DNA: TGTGCCAGCAGCTTCCGGCGAGGGGGGTTCAGTAACTATGGCTACACCTTC
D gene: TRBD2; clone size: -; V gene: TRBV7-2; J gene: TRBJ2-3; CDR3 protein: CASSLGAGGEVTDTQYF; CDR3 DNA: TGTGCCAGCAGCTTAGGTGCGGGGGGCGAGGTCACAGATACGCAGTATTTT
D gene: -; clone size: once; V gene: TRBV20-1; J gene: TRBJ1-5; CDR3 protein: CSARDGEYSNQPQHF; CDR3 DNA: TGCAGTGCTAGAGATGGTGAATATAGCAATCAGCCCCAGCATTTT
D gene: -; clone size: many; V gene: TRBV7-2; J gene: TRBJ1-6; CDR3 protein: CASSERTAAPLHF; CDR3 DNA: TGTGCCAGCAGCGAGAGGACAGCGGCACCCCTCCACTTT
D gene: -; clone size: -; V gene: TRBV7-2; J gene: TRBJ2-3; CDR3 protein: CASSFLGGFVGTDTQYF; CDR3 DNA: TGTGCCAGCAGCTTCTTAGGGGGGTTTGTAGGCACAGATACGCAGTATTTT
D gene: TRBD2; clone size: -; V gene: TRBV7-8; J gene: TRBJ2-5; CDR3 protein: CASGESGGRETQYF; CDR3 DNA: TGTGCCAGTGGGGAGAGCGGGGGAAGAGAGACCCAGTACTTC
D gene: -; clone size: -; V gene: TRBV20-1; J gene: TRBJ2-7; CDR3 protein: CSASPGGAARVYEQYF; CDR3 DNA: TGCAGTGCTAGTCCCGGAGGCGCGGCGAGAGTATACGAGCAGTACTTC
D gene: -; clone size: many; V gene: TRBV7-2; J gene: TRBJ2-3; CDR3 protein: CASSPYMGAGDTQYF; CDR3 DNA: TGTGCCAGCAGCCCATACATGGGGGCGGGGGATACGCAGTATTTT
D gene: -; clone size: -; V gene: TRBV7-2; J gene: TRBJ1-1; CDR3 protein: CASSQGRVGNTEAFF; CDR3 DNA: TGTGCCAGCAGCCAGGGGCGGGTCGGTAACACTGAAGCTTTCTTT
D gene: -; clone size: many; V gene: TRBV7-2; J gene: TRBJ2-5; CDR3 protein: CASSLRRETQYF; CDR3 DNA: TGTGCCAGCAGCTTAAGGCGGGAGACCCAGTACTTC
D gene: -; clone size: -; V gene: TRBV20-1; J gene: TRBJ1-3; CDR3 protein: CSAREGFDGNTIYF; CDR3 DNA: TGCAGTGCTAGAGAAGGATTTGACGGAAACACCATATATTTT
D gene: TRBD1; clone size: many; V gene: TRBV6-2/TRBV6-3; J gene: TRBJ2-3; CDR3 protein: CASSYSGGSTDTQYF; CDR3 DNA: TGTGCCAGCAGTTACTCAGGGGGCAGCACAGATACGCAGTATTTT
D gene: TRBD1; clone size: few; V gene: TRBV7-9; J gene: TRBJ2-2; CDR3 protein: CASSPKTGKDTGELFF; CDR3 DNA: TGTGCCAGCAGCCCAAAGACAGGGAAGGACACCGGGGAGCTGTTTTTT
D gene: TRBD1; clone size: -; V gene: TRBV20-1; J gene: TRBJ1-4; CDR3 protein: CSARAGGYEKLFF; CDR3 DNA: TGCAGTGCTAGGGCAGGGGGTTACGAAAAACTGTTTTTT
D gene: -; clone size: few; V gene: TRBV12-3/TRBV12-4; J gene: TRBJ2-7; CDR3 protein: CASSQDGDGGTSSYEQYF; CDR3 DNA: TGTGCCAGCAGTCAGGATGGGGATGGCGGGACCAGCTCCTACGAGCAGTACTTC
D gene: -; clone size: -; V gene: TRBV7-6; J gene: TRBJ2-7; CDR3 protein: CASSLSSAGRSYEQYF; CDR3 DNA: TGTGCCAGCAGCCTCTCTTCGGCAGGGAGGTCCTACGAGCAGTACTTC
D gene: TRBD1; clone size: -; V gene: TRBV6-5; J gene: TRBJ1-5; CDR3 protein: CASSWDSYQPQHF; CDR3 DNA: TGTGCCAGCAGTTGGGACAGCTATCAGCCCCAGCATTTT
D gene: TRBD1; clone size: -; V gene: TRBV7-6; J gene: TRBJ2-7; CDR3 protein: CASSSGQGKQAEQYF; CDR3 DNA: TGTGCCAGCAGCTCCGGACAGGGGAAACAGGCCGAGCAGTACTTC
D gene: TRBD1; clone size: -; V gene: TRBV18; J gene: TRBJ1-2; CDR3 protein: CASSPPGTGDFYGYTF; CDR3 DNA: TGTGCCAGCTCACCGCCAGGGACAGGGGACTTCTATGGCTACACCTTC
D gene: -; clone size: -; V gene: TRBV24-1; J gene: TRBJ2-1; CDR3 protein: CATSEPGSWKDEQFF; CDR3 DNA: TGTGCCACCAGTGAACCCGGGTCTTGGAAGGATGAGCAGTTCTTC
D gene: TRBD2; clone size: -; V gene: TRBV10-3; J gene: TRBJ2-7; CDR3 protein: CAISPLGSGGPYEQYF; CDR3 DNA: TGTGCCATCAGCCCATTGGGTAGCGGGGGGCCGTACGAGCAGTACTTC
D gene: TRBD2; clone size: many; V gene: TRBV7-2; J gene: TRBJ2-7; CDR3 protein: CASSFATSGGSYEQYF; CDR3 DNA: TGTGCCAGCAGCTTCGCAACTAGCGGGGGGTCCTACGAGCAGTACTTC
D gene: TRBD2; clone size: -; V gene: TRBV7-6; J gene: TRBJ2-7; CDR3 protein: CASSLTRGGYEQYF; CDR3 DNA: TGTGCCAGCAGCCTTACTCGGGGGGGCTACGAGCAGTACTTC
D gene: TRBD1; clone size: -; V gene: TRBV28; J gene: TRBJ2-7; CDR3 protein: CASSTGFGEQYF; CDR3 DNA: TGTGCCAGCTCGACAGGGTTTGGCGAGCAGTACTTC
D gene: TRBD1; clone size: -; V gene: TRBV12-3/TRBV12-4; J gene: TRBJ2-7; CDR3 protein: CASSLRDRTASYEQYF; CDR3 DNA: TGTGCCAGCAGTTTACGGGACAGGACCGCCTCCTACGAGCAGTACTTC
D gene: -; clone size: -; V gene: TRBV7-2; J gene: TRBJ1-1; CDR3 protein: CASSYLGPNTEAFF; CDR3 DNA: TGTGCCAGCAGCTACCTCGGGCCGAACACTGAAGCTTTCTTT
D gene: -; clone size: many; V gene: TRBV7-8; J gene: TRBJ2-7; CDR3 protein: CASSRVSTYEQYF; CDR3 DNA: TGTGCCAGCAGCCGGGTCTCCACCTACGAGCAGTACTTC
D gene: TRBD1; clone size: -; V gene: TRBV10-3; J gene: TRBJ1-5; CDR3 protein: CAIANGAGGQPQHF; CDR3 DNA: TGTGCCATCGCCAATGGGGCAGGGGGTCAGCCCCAGCATTTT
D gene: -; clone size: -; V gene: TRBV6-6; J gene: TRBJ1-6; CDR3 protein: CASSYSSHKGGSPLHF; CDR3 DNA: TGTGCCAGCAGTTACTCTTCCCACAAGGGTGGATCACCCCTCCACTTT
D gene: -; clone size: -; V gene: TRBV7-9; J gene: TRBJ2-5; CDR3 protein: CASSLRGGARETQYF; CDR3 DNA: TGTGCCAGCAGCTTAAGGGGGGGAGCAAGAGAGACCCAGTACTTC
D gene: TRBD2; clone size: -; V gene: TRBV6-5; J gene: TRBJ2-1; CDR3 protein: CASRRLAGTMNEQFF; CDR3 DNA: TGTGCCAGCAGGAGACTAGCGGGAACGATGAATGAGCAGTTCTTC
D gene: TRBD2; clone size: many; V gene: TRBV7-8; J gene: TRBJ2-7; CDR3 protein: CASSAIAGGVYEQYF; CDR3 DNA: TGTGCCAGCAGCGCTATAGCGGGAGGCGTCTACGAGCAGTACTTC
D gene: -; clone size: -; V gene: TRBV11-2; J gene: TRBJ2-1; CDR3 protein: CASSLLPGVPNEQFF; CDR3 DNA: TGTGCCAGCAGCTTATTACCTGGGGTCCCCAATGAGCAGTTCTTC
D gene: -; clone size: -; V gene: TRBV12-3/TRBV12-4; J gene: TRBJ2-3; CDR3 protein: CASGAGTAPTDTQYF; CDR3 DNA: TGTGCCAGCGGGGCCGGGACGGCCCCAACAGATACGCAGTATTTT
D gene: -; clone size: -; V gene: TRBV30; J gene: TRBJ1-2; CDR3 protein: CAWSPYRGDGYTF; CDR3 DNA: TGTGCCTGGAGTCCCTACCGGGGGGATGGCTACACCTTC
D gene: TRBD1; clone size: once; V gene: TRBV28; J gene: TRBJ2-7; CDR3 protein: CASSLGQGWAYEQYF; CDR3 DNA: TGTGCCAGCAGCCTGGGACAGGGATGGGCCTACGAGCAGTACTTC
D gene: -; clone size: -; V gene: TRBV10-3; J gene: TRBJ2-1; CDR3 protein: CAISESGAGASGEQFF; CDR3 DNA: TGTGCCATCAGTGAGTCGGGGGCGGGAGCTTCTGGTGAGCAGTTCTTC
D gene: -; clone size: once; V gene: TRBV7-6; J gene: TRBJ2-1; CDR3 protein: CASSLNRDSTYNEQFF; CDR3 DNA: TGTGCCAGCAGCTTAAACCGGGACTCCACCTACAATGAGCAGTTCTTC
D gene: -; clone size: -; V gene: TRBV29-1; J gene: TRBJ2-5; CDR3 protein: CSTRRGRETQYF; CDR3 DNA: TGCAGCACTCGAAGGGGTCGGGAGACCCAGTACTTC
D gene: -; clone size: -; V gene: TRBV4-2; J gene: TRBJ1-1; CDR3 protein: CASSQEVRSDTEAFF; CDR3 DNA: TGTGCCAGCAGCCAAGAGGTCAGATCTGACACTGAAGCTTTCTTT
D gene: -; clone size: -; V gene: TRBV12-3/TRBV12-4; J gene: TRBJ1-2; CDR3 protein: CASAPTGSTNYGYTF; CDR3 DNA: TGTGCCAGCGCACCGACTGGGAGCACTAACTATGGCTACACCTTC
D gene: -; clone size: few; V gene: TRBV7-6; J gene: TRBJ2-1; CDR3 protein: CASSRTAHEQFF; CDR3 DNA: TGTGCCAGCAGCCGCACGGCCCATGAGCAGTTCTTC
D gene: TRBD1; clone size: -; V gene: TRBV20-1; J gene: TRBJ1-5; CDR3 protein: CSARTDRASNQPQHF; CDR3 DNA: TGCAGTGCTAGGACGGACAGGGCCAGCAATCAGCCCCAGCATTTT
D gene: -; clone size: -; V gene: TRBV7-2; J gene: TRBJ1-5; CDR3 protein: CASTPGGKSQPQHF; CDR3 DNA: TGTGCCAGCACCCCCGGGGGCAAGAGTCAGCCCCAGCATTTT
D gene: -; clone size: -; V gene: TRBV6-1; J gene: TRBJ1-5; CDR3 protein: CASSEDTNQPQHF; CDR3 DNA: TGTGCCAGCAGCGAGGACACAAATCAGCCCCAGCATTTT
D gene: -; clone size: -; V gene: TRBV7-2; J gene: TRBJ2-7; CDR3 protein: CASTTLGLGSSYEQYF; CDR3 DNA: TGTGCCAGCACAACTCTCGGACTCGGGAGCTCCTACGAGCAGTACTTC
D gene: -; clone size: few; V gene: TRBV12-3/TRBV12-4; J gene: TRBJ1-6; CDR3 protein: CASSLESVGSPLHF; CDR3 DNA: TGTGCCAGCAGTTTAGAGTCCGTGGGTTCACCCCTCCACTTT
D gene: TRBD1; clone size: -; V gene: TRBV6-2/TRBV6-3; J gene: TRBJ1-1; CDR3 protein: CASSLQGANEAFF; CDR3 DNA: TGTGCCAGCAGTTTACAGGGGGCAAATGAAGCTTTCTTT
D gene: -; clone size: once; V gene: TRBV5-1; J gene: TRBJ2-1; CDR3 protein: CASSLDAWDEQFF; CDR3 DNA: TGCGCCAGCAGCTTGGACGCTTGGGATGAGCAGTTCTTC
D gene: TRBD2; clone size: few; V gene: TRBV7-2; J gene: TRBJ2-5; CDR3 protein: CASSPTSGVETQYF; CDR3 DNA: TGTGCCAGCAGTCCCACTAGCGGGGTTGAGACCCAGTACTTC
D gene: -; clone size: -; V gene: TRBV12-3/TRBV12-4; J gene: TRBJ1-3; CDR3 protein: CASSTGDPGNTIYF; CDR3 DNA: TGTGCCAGCAGTACAGGAGACCCTGGAAACACCATATATTTT
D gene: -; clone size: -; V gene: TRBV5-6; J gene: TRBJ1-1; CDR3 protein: CASSFGPANANTEAFF; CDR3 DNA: TGTGCCAGCAGCTTTGGGCCAGCCAACGCGAACACTGAAGCTTTCTTT
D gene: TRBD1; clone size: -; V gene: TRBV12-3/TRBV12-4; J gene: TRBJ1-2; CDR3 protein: CASSSYRGLYGYTF; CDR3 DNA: TGTGCCAGCAGTTCATACAGGGGACTCTATGGCTACACCTTC
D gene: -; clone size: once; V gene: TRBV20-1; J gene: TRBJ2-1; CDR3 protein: CSVQDRSSYNEQFF; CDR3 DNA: TGCAGTGTTCAGGACAGAAGCTCCTACAATGAGCAGTTCTTC
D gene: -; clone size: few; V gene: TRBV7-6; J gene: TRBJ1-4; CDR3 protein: CASSLGGTANEKLFF; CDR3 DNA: TGTGCCAGCAGCTTAGGGGGGACGGCAAATGAAAAACTGTTTTTT